What follows are 7 T cell receptor beta chains derived from one specimen sequenced in a study of beta chain features in type 1 diabetes. The sequenced template was cDNA made from the entire isolated RNA. TCRdb's table, derived via immunoSEQ multiplex PCR, lists solely in-frame clones and lacks some. The data contain about 250,000 clones, 13% to 15% of them seen just once; the ten biggest clones take up approximately 0.024%. Material: naive CD4+ T cells from blood. The origin of the receptors is a woman aged 40 to 55 in good health.

This clone was counted only a few times. V is TRBV14 and J is TRBJ1-1; D is undetermined. V lost 0 bases and J 7 bases, leaving 18 bases between the germline ends. CDR1 is SGHDN and CDR2 is FVKESK in the germline V gene. This CDR3 spans 16 amino acids. The CDR3 nucleotides read TGTGCCAGCAGCCAAGATCGTCCTGGCCCGATATTTGAAGCTTTCTTT. It yields the protein CASSQDRPGPIFEAFF.

This clone was recorded a few times. V and J are TRBV11-2 and TRBJ1-2; 9 bases fit TRBD1. In germline, CDR1 is SGHAT, CDR2 FQNNGV. The CDR3 sequence is 13 residues long. The V and J ends lost 6 bases and 1 base, in that order; junction bases with no gene match: 0. CDR3 in DNA: TGTGCCAGCAGGACAGGGGGTAACTATGGCTACACCTTC. This sequence encodes CASRTGGNYGYTF.

The rearrangement uses TRBV5-4 and TRBJ1-2, with 7 nucleotides matching TRBD1. V lost 2 bases and J lost 6; bases outside the gene matches: 4. The CDR3 extends over 13 amino acids. In germline, CDR1 is SGHNT, CDR2 YYREEE (reference sequence). CDR3 sequence (DNA): TGTGCCAGCAGCTTTGGCCAGGGGGATGGCTACACCTTC. This translates into CASSFGQGDGYTF.

This clone has just a few counts. This chain connects TRBV7-2 to TRBJ2-2; TRBD2 is a possible D gene (5 bases). V lost 2 bases, J lost 6 bases, and 13 bases lay in between. The CDR3 extends over 15 amino acids. Per germline, CDR1 SGHTA and CDR2 FQGNSA. CDR3 sequence reads: CASSLKRAVSGELFF. CDR3 DNA: TGTGCCAGCAGCTTAAAGCGAGCGGTGTCCGGGGAGCTGTTTTTT.

This clone was counted at least ten times. The chain uses TRBV15 and TRBJ2-7; D is undetermined. The CDR3 loop spans 12 amino acids. Germline V gene sequence: CDR1 LNHNV, CDR2 YYDKDF (reference sequence). V lost 5 bases, J lost 3 bases, and 8 bases lay in between. Written as DNA, the CDR3 is TGTGCCACCAGCGATAACTTCTACGAGCAGTACTTC. Translation: CATSDNFYEQYF.

CDR3 protein: CASSDSRGTEAFF. Here the CDR3 DNA reads TGTGCCAGCAGTGACTCGAGGGGGACCGAAGCTTTCTTT. The chain employs TRBV6-4 and TRBJ1-1; possible D gene TRBD1, 6 bases. This CDR3 has 13 residues. Between the trimmed V and J ends, which lost 0 bases and 8 bases, there was a span of 10 bases. In germline, CDR1 is MRHNA, CDR2 SNTAGT.

The V call is TRBV19, the J call TRBJ2-2, with a possible D match to TRBD2 (7 bases). This CDR3 contains 15 residues. Germline CDR1 LNHDA, CDR2 SQIVND (reference sequence). V lost 5 bases, J lost 5 bases, and 15 bases lay in between. The CDR3 nucleotides read TGTGCCAGTAGTCCACGGGGGGCCTTTACCGGGGAGCTGTTTTTT. It specifies CASSPRGAFTGELFF.